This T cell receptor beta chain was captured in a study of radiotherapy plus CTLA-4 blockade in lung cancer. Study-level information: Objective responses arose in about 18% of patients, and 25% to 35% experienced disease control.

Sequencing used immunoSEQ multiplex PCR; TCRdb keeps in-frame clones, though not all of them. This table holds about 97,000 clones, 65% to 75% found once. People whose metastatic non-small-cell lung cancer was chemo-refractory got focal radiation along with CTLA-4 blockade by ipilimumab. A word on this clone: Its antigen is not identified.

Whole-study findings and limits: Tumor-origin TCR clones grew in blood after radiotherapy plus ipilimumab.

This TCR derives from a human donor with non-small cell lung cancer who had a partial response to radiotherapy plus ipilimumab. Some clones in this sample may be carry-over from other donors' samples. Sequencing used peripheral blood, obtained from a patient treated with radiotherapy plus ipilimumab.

The CDR3 nucleotides read TGTGCCATCACAGGGGGGACTAGCACAGATACGCAGTATTTT. Translation: CAITGGTSTDTQYF. This sequence joins TRBV10-3 and TRBJ2-3, with a tentative D call TRBD1 (7 bases). V was pared by 7 bases and J by 0 bases, with 11 bases between. CDR3 size: 14 residues. Germline loops: CDR1 ENHRY, CDR2 SYGVKD.